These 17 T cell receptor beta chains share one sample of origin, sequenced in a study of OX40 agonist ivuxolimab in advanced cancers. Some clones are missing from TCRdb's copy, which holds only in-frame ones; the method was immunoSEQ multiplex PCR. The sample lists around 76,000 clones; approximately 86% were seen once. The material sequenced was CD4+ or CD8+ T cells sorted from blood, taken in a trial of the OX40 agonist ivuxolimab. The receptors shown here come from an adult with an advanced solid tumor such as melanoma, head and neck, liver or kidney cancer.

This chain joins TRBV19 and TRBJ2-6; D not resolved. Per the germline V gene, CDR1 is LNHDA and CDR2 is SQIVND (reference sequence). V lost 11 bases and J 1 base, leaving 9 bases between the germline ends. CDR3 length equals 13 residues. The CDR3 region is CASAVSGANVLTF. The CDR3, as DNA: TGTGCCTCAGCCGTGTCTGGGGCCAACGTCCTGACTTTC.

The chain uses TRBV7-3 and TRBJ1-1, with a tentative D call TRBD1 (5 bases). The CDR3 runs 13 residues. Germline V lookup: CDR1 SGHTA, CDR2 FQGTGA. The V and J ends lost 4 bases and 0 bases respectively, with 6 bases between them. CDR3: CASSSTVNTEAFF. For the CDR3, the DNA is TGTGCCAGCAGCTCGACAGTGAACACTGAAGCTTTCTTT.

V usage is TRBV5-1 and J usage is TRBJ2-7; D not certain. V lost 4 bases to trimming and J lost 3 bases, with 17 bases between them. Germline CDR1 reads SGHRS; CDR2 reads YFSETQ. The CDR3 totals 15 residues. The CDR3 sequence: CASSLAGPDYYEQYF. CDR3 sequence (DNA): TGCGCCAGCAGCCTGGCCGGGCCTGATTACTACGAGCAGTACTTC. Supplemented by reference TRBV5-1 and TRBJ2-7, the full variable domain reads KAGVTQTPRYLIKTRGQQVTLSCSPISGHRSVSWYQQTPGQGLQFLFEYFSETQRNKGNFPGRFSGRQFSNSRSEMNVSTLELGDSALYLCASSLAGPDYYEQYFGPGTRLTVT.

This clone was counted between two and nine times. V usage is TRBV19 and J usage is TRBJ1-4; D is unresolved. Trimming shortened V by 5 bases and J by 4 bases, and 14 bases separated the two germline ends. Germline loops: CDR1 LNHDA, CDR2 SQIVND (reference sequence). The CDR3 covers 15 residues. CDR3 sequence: CASSPQDVGNEKLFF. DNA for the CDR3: TGTGCCAGTAGTCCGCAGGACGTCGGTAATGAAAAACTGTTTTTT.

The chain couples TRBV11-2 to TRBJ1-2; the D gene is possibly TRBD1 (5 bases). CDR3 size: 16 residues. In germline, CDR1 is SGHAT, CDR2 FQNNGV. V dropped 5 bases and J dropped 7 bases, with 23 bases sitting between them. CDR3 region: CASSTDSLLQAFGYTF. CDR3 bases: TGTGCCAGCAGCACCGACAGTCTTCTGCAAGCTTTTGGCTACACCTTC.

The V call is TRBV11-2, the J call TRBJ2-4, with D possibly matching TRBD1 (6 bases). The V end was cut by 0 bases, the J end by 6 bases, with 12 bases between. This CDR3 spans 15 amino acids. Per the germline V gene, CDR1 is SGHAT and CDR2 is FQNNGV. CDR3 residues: CASSLDTGPGNIQYF. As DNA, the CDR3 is TGTGCCAGCAGCTTAGATACAGGGCCTGGAAACATTCAGTACTTC.

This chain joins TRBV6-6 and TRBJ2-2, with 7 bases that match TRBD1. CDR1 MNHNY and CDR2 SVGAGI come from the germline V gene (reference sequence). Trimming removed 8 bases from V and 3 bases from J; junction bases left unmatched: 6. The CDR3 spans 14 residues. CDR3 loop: CASQGQAYTGELFF. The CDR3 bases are TGTGCCAGCCAAGGACAGGCTTACACCGGGGAGCTGTTTTTT.

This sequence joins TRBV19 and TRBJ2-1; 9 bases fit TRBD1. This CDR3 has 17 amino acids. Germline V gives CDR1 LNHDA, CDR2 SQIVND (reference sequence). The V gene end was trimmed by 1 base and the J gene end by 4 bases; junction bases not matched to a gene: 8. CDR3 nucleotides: TGTGCCAGTAGTATAGGAACAGGGGGCGCACAATACAATGAGCAGTTCTTC. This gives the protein CASSIGTGGAQYNEQFF.

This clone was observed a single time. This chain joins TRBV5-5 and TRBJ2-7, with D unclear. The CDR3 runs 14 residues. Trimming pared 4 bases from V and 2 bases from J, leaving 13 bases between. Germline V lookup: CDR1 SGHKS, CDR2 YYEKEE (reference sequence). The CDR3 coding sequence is TGTGCCAGCAGCCCGTTGGGTTTGGCCTACGAGCAGTACTTC. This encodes CASSPLGLAYEQYF.

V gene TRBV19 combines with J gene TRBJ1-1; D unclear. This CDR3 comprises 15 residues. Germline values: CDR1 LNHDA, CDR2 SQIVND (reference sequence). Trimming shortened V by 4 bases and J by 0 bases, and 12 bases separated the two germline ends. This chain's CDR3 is CASSKRFSVNTEAFF. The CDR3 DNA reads TGTGCCAGTAGTAAAAGGTTTTCGGTGAACACTGAAGCTTTCTTT.

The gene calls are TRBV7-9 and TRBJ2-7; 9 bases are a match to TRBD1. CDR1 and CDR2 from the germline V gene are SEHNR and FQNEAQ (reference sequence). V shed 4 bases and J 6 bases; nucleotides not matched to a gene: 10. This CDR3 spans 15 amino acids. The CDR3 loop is CASSSKPGQGVEQYF. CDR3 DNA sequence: TGTGCCAGCAGCTCAAAACCGGGACAGGGAGTCGAGCAGTACTTC.

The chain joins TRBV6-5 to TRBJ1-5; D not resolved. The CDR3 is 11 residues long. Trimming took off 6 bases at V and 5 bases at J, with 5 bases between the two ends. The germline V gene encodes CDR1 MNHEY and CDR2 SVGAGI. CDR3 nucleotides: TGTGCCAGCAGAATTGATCAGCCCCAGCATTTT. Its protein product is CASRIDQPQHF.

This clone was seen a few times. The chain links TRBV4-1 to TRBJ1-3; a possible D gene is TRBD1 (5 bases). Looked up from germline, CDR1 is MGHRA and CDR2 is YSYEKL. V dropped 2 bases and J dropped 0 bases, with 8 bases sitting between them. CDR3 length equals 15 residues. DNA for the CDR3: TGCGCCAGCAGCCAACAGGGTACCTCTGGAAACACCATATATTTT. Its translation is CASSQQGTSGNTIYF.

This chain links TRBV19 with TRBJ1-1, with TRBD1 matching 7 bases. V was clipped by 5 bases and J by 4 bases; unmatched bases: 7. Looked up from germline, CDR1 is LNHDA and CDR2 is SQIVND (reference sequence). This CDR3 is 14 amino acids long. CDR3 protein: CASSRQGGSTEAFF. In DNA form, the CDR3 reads TGTGCCAGTAGTCGACAGGGAGGTAGCACTGAAGCTTTCTTT.

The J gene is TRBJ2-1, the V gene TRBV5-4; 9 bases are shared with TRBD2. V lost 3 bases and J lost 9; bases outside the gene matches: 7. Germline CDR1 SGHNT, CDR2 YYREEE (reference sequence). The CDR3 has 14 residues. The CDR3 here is CASSSGGGALEQFF. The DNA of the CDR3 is TGTGCCAGCAGCTCTGGCGGGGGGGCACTTGAGCAGTTCTTC. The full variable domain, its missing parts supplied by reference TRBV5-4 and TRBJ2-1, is ETGVTQSPTHLIKTRGQQVTLRCSSQSGHNTVSWYQQALGQGPQFIFQYYREEENGRGNFPPRFSGLQFPNYSSELNVNALELDDSALYLCASSSGGGALEQFFGPGTRLTVL.

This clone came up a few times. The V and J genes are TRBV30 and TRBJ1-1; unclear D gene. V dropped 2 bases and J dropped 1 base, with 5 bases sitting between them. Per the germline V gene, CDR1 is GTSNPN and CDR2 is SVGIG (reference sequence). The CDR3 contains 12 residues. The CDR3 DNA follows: TGTGCCTGGAGTAGGCAGAACACTGAAGCTTTCTTT. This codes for CAWSRQNTEAFF.

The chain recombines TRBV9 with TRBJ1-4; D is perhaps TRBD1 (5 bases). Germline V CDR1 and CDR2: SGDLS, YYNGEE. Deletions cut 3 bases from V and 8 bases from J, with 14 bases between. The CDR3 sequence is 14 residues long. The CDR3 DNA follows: TGTGCCAGCAGCGCTCGGCAGGGAGGAGAAAAACTGTTTTTT. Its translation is CASSARQGGEKLFF.